Reported below is one T cell receptor (beta chain). Its target is not known. Together with a sample-barcoded 5' primer, a J-beta primer mix was included in a second PCR lasting about 6 to 12 cycles. One entry per CDR3 protein results from TCRdb running MiXCR on the 5' RACE reads. The table records about 1.5 million distinct CDR3 sequences, roughly 40% of them present only once. This entry belongs to a study of blood T cells in healthy people across ages. Study results and limitations: It was not possible, with unsorted PBMCs, to conclusively compare naive and antigen-experienced cells. Across the age range, TCR beta diversity per million T cells fell in a roughly linear way.

This CDR3 has 14 amino acids. The germline V gene encodes CDR1 SEHNR and CDR2 FQNEAQ (reference sequence). The V end was cut by 0 bases, the J end by 2 bases, with 8 bases between. The chain employs TRBV7-9 and TRBJ2-7; D is uncertain. The receptor's source is a woman aged 18-29 years in good health. Sequencing used blood. CDR3 coding DNA: TGTGCCAGCAGCTTAGCCGCGTTACCCTACGAGCAGTACTTC. It translates to CASSLAALPYEQYF.